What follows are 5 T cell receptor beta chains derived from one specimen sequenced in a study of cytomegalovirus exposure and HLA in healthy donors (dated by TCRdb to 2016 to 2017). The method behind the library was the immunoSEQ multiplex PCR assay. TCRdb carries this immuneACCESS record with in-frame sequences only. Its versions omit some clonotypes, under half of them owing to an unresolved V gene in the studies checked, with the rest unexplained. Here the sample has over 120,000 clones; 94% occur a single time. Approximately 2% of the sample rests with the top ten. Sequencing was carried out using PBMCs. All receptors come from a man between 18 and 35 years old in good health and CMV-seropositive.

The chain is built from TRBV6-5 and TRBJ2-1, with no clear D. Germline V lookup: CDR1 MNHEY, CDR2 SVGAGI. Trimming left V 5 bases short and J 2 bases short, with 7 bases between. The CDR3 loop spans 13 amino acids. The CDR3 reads CASSRSTYNEQFF. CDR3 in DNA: TGTGCCAGCAGTCGGTCTACCTACAATGAGCAGTTCTTC.

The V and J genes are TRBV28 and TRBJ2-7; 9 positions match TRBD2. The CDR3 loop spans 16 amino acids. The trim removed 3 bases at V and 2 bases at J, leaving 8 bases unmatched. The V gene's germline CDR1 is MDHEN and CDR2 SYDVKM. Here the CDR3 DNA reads TGTGCCAGCAGTTTGGATTCTAGCGGGAATGCCTACGAGCAGTACTTC. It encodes CASSLDSSGNAYEQYF.

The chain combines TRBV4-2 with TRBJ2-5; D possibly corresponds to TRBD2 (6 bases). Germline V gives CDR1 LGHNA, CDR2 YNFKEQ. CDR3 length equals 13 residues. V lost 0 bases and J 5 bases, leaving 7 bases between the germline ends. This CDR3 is CASSQESGETQYF. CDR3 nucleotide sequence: TGTGCCAGCAGCCAAGAGAGCGGGGAGACCCAGTACTTC.

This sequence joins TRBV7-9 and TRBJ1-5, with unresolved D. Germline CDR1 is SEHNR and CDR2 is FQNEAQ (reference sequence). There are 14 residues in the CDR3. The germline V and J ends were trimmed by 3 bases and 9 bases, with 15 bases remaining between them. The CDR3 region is CASSLAPEYWPQHF. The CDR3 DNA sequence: TGTGCCAGCAGCTTGGCCCCGGAGTACTGGCCCCAGCATTTT. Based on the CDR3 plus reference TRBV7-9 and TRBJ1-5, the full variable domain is DTGVSQNPRHKITKRGQNVTFRCDPISEHNRLYWYRQTLGQGPEFLTYFQNEAQLEKSRLLSDRFSAERPKGSFSTLEIQRTEQGDSAMYLCASSLAPEYWPQHFGDGTRLSIL.

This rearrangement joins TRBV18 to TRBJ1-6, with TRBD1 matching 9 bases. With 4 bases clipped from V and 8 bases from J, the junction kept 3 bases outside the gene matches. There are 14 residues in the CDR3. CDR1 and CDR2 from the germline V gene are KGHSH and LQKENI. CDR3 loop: CASSQTGGDSPLHF. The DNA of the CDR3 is TGTGCCAGCTCACAGACAGGGGGGGATTCACCCCTCCACTTT.